The present T cell receptor (beta chain) was sequenced within a study of blood T cell repertoires in COVID-19 (dated by TCRdb to 2018 to 2021). General notes on the study: The collaborator samples originated in the United States, Italy and Spain and spanned the acute and convalescent phases of COVID-19. The prospective study material was composed of cDNA or gDNA derived from T cells, B-cell-depleted T cells, or PBMCs. Subjects who had been exposed to COVID-19, were actively infected with it, or had recovered from it provided the deeply sampled blood TCRbeta repertoires that made up the dataset. The repertoires were released in a freely available public database meant as a resource for research on the immune response to SARS-CoV-2. Samples came from the ongoing ImmuneRACE study (first 160 participants) plus 1,254 subjects from 6 global collaborators. A de-identified subject ID, COVID-19 status, age in years and sex were almost always included in the sample metadata. Where available, HLA class I and class II types were obtained from metadata supplied by the sample provider rather than from assay-based typing. What the work shows at the level of the full study, not this receptor alone: The quantity of clinical and demographic metadata differed by source and by participant and was supplied without curation.

A word on this clone: The antigen this receptor binds is unknown. No clone much larger than this one lies a single base away; base qualities are absent.

Collaborating institutions collected whole blood in K2EDTA tubes following their own protocols. Collaborator samples were shipped for TCRbeta analysis as frozen whole blood, isolated PBMCs, or DNA extracted from either sample type. TCRbeta CDR3 regions were amplified from genomic DNA using the immunoSEQ Assay, a bias-controlled multiplex PCR. Turning to the authors' computational methods: The number of nucleated cells in each sample was estimated from the amplification of reference gene primers within the assay. To quantify the absolute abundance of each unique TCRbeta CDR3 rearrangement, sequence reads were collapsed and filtered. For each sample, productive Simpson clonality was calculated by taking the square root of Simpson's diversity index across productive rearrangements. TCRdb's version of the immuneACCESS table is confined to in-frame rearrangements and falls short of the full clone set. An unresolved V gene accounts for under half of the shortfall where checked; the remainder is of unknown origin. V, J and clone size derive from that table, while D and trimming were established from the DNA sequence. This sample lists over 100,000 clones; approximately 89% were detected once. Clones ranked in the top ten supply approximately 4.7% of the sample.

CDR3 length: 15 amino acids, cysteine to phenylalanine. The kept DNA is CDR3 alone, 45 bases in frame from the first base. At the junction V is shortened by 4 bases and J by 2 bases; bases outside the gene matches: 5. The germline V gene specifies SGHVS as CDR1 and FNYEAQ as CDR2. This TCR derives from a man aged 35-49 years with acute or convalescent COVID-19. The sequence links TRBV7-6 to TRBJ2-5, with TRBD1 matching 9 junction bases. The sample comprised peripheral blood. The DNA is as follows: TGTGCCAGCAGCTCACCGGGACAGGGACAAGAGACCCAGTACTTC. This codes for CASSSPGQGQETQYF.